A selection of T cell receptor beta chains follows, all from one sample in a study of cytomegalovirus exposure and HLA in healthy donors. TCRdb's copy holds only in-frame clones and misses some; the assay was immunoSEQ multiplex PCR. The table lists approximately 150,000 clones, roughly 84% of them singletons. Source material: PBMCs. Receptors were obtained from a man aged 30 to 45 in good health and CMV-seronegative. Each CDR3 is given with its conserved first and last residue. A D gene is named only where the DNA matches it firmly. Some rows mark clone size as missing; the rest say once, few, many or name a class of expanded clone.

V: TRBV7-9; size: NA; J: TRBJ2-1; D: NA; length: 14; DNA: TGTGCCAGCAGCCCTGCCCGGAGGGACAATGAGCAGTTCTTC; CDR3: CASSPARRDNEQFF
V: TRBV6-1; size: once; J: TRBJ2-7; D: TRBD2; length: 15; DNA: TGTGCCAGCAGTGACCCCTGGGGGGGAAGCTACGAGCAGTACTTC; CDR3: CASSDPWGGSYEQYF
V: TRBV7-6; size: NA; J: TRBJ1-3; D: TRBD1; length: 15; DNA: TGTGCCAGCAGCTTAATGTCCGGGACAGGGCCGACCATATATTTT; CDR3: CASSLMSGTGPTIYF
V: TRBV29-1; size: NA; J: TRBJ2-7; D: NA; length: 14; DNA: TGCAGCGTTGAAGTAACTGGAATCAGGGGCGAGCAGTACTTC; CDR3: CSVEVTGIRGEQYF
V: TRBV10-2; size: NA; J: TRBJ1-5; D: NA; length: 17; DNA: TGCGCCAGCAGTGAAATCATGGGACACTATAGCAATCAGCCCCAGCATTTT; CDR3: CASSEIMGHYSNQPQHF
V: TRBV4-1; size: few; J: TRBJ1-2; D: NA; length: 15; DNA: TGCGCCAGCAGCCAAGATCGCGAAGGAGACTATGGCTACACCTTC; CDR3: CASSQDREGDYGYTF
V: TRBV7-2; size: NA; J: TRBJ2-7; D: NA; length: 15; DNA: TGTGCCAGCAGCTTAGAGTCGGGGAACTCCTACGAGCAGTACTTC; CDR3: CASSLESGNSYEQYF
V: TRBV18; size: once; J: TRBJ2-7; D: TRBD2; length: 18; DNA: TGTGCCAGCTCGCCTGGGATGGCTAGCGGGACGCGCCCCTACGAGCAGTACTTC; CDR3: CASSPGMASGTRPYEQYF
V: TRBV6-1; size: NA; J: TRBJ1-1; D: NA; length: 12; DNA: TGTGCCAGCAGTTATTACGGCACTGAAGCTTTCTTT; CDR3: CASSYYGTEAFF
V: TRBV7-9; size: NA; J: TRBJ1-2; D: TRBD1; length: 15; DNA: TGTGCCAGCAGCTTAAGCGGGACAGGGCAGTATGGCTACACCTTC; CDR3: CASSLSGTGQYGYTF
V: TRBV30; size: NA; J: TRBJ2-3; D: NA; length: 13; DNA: TGTGCCTGGAGTGGAGGTTCTACAGATACGCAGTATTTT; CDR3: CAWSGGSTDTQYF
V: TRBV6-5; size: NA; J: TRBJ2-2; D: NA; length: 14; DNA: TGTGCCAGCAGTTTACTCAGGGGAACCGGGGAGCTGTTTTTT; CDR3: CASSLLRGTGELFF
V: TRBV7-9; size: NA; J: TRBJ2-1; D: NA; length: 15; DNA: TGTGCCAGCAGCTTTCTTGGCGGAGCCTACAATGAGCAGTTCTTC; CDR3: CASSFLGGAYNEQFF
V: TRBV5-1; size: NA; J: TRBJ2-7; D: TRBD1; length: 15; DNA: TGCGCCAGCAGCTTGGGGACAGGAAACTCCTACGAGCAGTACTTC; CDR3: CASSLGTGNSYEQYF
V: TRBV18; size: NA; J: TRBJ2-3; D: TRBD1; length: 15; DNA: TGTGCCAGCTCACCCCTAGGACAGGCCACAGATACGCAGTATTTT; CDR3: CASSPLGQATDTQYF
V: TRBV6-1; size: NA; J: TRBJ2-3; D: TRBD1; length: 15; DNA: TGTGCCAGCAGGGCAACAGGGGTACGCACAGATACGCAGTATTTT; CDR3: CASRATGVRTDTQYF
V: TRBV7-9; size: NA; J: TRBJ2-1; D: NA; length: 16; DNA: TGTGCCAGCAGCCCCAGCAGGGTAAGGGGGTACAATGAGCAGTTCTTC; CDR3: CASSPSRVRGYNEQFF
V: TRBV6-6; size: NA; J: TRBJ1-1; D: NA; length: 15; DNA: TGTGCCAGCAGTTACTCGATAGGGGGTAGGTCTGAAGCTTTCTTT; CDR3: CASSYSIGGRSEAFF
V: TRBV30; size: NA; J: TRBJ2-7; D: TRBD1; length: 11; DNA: TGTGCCTGGAGTGCAGGGGGCGAGCAGTACTTC; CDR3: CAWSAGGEQYF
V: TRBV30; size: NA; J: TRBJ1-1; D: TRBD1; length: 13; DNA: TGTGCCTGGAACAGGGGGAAGGACACTGAAGCTTTCTTT; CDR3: CAWNRGKDTEAFF
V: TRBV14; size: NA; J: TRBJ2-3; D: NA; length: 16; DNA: TGTGCCAGCAGCCAGGCGGTTATTAGACGCACAGATACGCAGTATTTT; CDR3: CASSQAVIRRTDTQYF
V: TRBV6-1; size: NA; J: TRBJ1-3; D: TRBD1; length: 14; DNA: TGTGCCAGCAGTGACAGGGGGAAAGGAAACACCATATATTTT; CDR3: CASSDRGKGNTIYF
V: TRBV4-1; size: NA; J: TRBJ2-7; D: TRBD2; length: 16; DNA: TGCGCCAGCAGCCAAGATGAGGGACTAGCCCCCTACGAGCAGTACTTC; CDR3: CASSQDEGLAPYEQYF
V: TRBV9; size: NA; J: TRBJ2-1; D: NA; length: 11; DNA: TGTGCCAGCACCTTAGGGGATGAGCAGTTCTTC; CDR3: CASTLGDEQFF
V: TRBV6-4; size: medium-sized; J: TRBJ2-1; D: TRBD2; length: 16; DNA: TGTGCCCCTAAGAGGAGGCGGGAGGGAGCCGGCAATGAGCAGTTCTTC; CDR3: CAPKRRREGAGNEQFF
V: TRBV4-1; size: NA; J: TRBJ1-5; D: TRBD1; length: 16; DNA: TGCGCCAGCAGCCAAGATACACCGGGGACAGTACAGCCCCAGCATTTT; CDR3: CASSQDTPGTVQPQHF
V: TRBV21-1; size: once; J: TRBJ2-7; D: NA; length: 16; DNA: TGTGCCAGCAGCAAAGAATTCCGGACAGGGCCCTACGAGCAGTACTTC; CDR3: CASSKEFRTGPYEQYF
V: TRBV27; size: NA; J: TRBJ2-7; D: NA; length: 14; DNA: TGTGCCAGCAGTTTTCGGCGGGGCTCCTACGAGCAGTACTTC; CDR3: CASSFRRGSYEQYF